This T cell receptor (beta chain) comes out of a study of human T cells and chemical hapten exposure. Authors' methods: Across samples, TCR counts had a median of about 88,000 and ranged from about 23,224 to 700,000. One entry per CDR3 protein, called by TCRdb with MiXCR from the RACE reads. These V and J calls are TCRdb output, not the study's own analysis. The table shows around 190,000 distinct CDR3 sequences, with around 20% occurring only once. Time point described: patch test 1, 2 weeks after DPC sensitization. As to treatment: therapeutic diphenylcyclopropenone sensitization with weekly scalp DPC. Venepuncture was done earlier than the placement of each patch test. Donors were 18 to 70-year-old alopecia patients suitable for DPC. The V end lost 5 bases, the J end lost 2 bases, and 16 bases lay between the germline ends. Germline V gives CDR1 SEHNR, CDR2 FQNEAQ (reference sequence). CDR3 length: 16 amino acids.

Notes on the study in general: There was a positive correlation between PT1 expanded TCR counts and patch test score.

Comment on this clonotype: The antigen is not known.

The material was whole blood, obtained in connection with sensitization to the hapten diphenylcyclopropenone (DPC). The source is a woman between 50 and 59 years old with alopecia areata. Some clones in this sample may be carry-over from other donors' samples. The V gene is TRBV7-9, the J gene TRBJ1-5, with TRBD1 as a possible D gene (5 bases). CDR3 nucleotide sequence: TGTGCCAGCAGCGAGGGATCAGGGCTCGGCAATCAGCCCCAGCATTTT. Amino acids: CASSEGSGLGNQPQHF.